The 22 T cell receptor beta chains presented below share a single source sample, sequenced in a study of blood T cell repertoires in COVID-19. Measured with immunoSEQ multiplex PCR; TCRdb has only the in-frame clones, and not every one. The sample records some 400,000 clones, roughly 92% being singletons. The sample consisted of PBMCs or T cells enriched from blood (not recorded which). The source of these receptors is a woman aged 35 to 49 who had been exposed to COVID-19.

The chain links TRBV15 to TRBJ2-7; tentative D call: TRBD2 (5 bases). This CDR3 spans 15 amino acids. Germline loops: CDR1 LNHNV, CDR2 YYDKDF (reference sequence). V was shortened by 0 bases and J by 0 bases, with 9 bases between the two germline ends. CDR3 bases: TGTGCCACCAGCAGAGAAATGGGGAGCTCCTACGAGCAGTACTTC. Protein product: CATSREMGSSYEQYF.

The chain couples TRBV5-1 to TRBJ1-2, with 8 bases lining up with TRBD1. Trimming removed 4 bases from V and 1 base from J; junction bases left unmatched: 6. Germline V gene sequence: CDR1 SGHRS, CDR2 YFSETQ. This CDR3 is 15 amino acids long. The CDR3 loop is CASSPGQGVNYGYTF. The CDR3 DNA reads TGCGCCAGCAGCCCCGGACAGGGTGTTAACTATGGCTACACCTTC.

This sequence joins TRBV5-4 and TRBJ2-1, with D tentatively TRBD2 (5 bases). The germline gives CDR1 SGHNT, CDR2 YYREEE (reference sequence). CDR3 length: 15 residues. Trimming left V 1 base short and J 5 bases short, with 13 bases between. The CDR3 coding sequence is TGTGCCAGCAGCTTGAGCGGAGACGTGAACAATGAGCAGTTCTTC. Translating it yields CASSLSGDVNNEQFF.

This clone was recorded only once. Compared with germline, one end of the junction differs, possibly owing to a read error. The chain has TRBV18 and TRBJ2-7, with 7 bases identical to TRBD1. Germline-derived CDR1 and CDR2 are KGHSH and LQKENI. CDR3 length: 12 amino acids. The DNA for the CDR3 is TGTGCCAGCTCATCGGACAGGTTACGCATGCACTTC. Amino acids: CASSSDRLRMHF.

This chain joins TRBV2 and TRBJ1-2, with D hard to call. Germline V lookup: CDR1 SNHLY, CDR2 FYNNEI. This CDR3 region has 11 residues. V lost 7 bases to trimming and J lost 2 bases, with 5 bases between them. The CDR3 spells CASTGNYGYTF. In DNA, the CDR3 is TGTGCCAGCACAGGCAACTATGGCTACACCTTC.

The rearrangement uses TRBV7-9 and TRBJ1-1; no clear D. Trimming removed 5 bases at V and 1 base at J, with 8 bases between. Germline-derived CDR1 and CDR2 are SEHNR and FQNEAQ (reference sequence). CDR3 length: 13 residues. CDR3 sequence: CASSPTANTEAFF. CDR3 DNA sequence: TGTGCCAGCAGCCCTACAGCGAACACTGAAGCTTTCTTT.

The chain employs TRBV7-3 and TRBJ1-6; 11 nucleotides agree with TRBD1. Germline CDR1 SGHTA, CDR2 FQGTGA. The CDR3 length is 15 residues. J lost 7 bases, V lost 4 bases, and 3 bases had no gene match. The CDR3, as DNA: TGTGCCAGCAGCTCGGGGGACAGGGGGAATTCACCCCTCCACTTT. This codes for CASSSGDRGNSPLHF. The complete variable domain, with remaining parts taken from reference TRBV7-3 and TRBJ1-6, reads GAGVSQTPSNKVTEKGKYVELRCDPISGHTALYWYRQSLGQGPEFLIYFQGTGAADDSGLPNDRFFAVRPEGSVSTLKIQRTERGDSAVYLCASSSGDRGNSPLHFGNGTRLTVT.

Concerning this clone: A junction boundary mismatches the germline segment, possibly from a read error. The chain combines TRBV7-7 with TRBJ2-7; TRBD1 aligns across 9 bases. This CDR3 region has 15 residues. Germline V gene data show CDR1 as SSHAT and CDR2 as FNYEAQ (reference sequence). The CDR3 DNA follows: TGTGCTAGCAGCTTAGAGACAGGGGGTTCCTACGAGCAGTACTTC. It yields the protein CASSLETGGSYEQYF.

The CDR3 protein is CAWRGGGNSPLHF. DNA of the CDR3: TGTGCCTGGCGCGGGGGGGGTAATTCACCCCTCCACTTT. The rearrangement uses TRBV30 and TRBJ1-6; D might be TRBD1 (5 bases). The germline gives CDR1 GTSNPN, CDR2 SVGIG (reference sequence). V was clipped by 5 bases and J by 6 bases, with 11 bases between them. This CDR3 is 13 amino acids long.

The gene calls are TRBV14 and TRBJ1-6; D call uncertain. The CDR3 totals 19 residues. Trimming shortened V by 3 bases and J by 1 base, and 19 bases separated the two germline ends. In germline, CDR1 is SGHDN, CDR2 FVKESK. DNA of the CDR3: TGTGCCAGCAGCCACAACCCGGCCTTAGAGAGGTCCTATAATTCACCCCTCCACTTT. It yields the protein CASSHNPALERSYNSPLHF. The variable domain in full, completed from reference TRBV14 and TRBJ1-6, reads EAGVTQFPSHSVIEKGQTVTLRCDPISGHDNLYWYRRVMGKEIKFLLHFVKESKQDESGMPNNRFLAERTGGTYSTLKVQPAELEDSGVYFCASSHNPALERSYNSPLHFGNGTRLTVT.

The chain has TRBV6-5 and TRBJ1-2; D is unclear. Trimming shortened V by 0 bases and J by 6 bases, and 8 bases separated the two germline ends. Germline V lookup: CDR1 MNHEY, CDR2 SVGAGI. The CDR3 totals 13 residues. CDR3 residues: CASSYSIVDGYTF. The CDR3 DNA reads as TGTGCCAGCAGTTACTCGATCGTAGATGGCTACACCTTC.

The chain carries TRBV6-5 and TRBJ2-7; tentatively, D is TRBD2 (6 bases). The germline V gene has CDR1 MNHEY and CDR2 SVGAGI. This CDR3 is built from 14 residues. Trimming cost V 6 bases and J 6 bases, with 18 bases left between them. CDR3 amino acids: CASRRGTSTTEQYF. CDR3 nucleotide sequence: TGTGCCAGCAGACGCGGGACCAGTACTACCGAGCAGTACTTC.

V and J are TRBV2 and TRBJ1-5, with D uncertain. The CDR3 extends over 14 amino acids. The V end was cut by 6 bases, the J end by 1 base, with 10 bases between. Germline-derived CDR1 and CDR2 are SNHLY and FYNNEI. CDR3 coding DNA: TGTGCCAGCAGGGGCATGGGCAGCAATCAGCCCCAGCATTTT. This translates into CASRGMGSNQPQHF.

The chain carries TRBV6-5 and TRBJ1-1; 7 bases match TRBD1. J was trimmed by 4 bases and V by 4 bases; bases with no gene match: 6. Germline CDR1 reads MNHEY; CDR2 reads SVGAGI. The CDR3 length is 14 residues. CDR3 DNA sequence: TGTGCCAGCAGTTCCGACAGGGTTGGCACTGAAGCTTTCTTT. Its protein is CASSSDRVGTEAFF.

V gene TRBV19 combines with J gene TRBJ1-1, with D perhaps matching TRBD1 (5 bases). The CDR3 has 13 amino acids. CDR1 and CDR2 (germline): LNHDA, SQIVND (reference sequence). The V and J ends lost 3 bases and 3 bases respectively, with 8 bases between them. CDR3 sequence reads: CASSIRGYTEAFF. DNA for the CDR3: TGTGCCAGTAGTATCCGGGGGTACACTGAAGCTTTCTTT.

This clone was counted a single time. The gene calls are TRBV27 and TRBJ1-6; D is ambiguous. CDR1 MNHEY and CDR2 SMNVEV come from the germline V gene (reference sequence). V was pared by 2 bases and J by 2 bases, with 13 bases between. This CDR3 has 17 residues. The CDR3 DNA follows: TGTGCCAGCAGTTTAAGTAGCGGAAACCCCTATAATTCACCCCTCCACTTT. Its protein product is CASSLSSGNPYNSPLHF.

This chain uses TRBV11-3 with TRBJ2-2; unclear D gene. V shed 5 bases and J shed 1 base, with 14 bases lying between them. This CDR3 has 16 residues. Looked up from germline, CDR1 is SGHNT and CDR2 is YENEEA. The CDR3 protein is CASSATTGLNTGELFF. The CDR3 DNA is TGTGCCAGCAGCGCAACGACCGGGTTGAACACCGGGGAGCTGTTTTTT.

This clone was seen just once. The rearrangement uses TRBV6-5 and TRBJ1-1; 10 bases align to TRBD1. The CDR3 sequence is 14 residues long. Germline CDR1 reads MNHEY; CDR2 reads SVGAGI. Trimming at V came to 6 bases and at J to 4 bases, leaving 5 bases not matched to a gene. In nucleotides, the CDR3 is TGTGCCAGCAGCCGGACAGGGGGGGGCACTGAAGCTTTCTTT. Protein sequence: CASSRTGGGTEAFF.

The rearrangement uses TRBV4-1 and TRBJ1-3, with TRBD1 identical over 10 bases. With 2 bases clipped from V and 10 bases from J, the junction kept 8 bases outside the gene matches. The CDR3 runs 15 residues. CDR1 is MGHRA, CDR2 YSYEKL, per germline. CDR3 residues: CASSQKGTGEGTIYF. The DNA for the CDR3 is TGCGCCAGCAGCCAAAAGGGGACAGGGGAAGGGACCATATATTTT.

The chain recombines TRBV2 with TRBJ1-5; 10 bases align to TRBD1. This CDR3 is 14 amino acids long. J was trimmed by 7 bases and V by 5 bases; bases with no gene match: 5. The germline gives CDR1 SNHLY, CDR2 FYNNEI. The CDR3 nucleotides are TGTGCCAGCAGTCGGACAGGGGGTAGGCAGCCCCAGCATTTT. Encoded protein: CASSRTGGRQPQHF.

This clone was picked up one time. The CDR3 loop is CASSTSQGYGYTF. In DNA form, the CDR3 reads TGTGCCAGCAGCACATCTCAGGGGTACGGCTACACCTTC. The rearrangement joins TRBV7-6 to TRBJ1-2; the D gene is possibly TRBD1 (6 bases). CDR3 length equals 13 residues. Germline V lookup: CDR1 SGHVS, CDR2 FNYEAQ. The V gene lost 5 bases and the J gene lost 8 bases, with 15 bases spanning the gap.

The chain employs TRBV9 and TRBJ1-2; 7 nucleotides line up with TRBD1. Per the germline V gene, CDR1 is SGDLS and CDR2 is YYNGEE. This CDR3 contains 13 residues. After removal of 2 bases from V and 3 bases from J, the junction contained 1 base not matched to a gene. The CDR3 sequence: CASSVQGDYGYTF. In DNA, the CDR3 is TGTGCCAGCAGCGTGCAGGGGGACTATGGCTACACCTTC.